These 22 T cell receptor beta chains were sequenced from one sample in a study of blood T cell repertoires in COVID-19. Clones were read by immunoSEQ multiplex PCR, and TCRdb kept only the in-frame ones, dropping some. This table holds over 300,000 clones, around 89% found once. The sequenced material came from PBMCs or T cells enriched from blood (not recorded which). These receptors came from a woman aged 25 to 39 with acute COVID-19.

This chain uses TRBV30 with TRBJ1-2, with a weak D call TRBD1 (5 bases). Looked up from germline, CDR1 is GTSNPN and CDR2 is SVGIG (reference sequence). The V and J ends lost 5 bases and 4 bases respectively, with 20 bases between them. The CDR3 runs to 15 residues. The CDR3 nucleotides are TGTGCCTGGGGGGGGAGGACCCACCCCCGCTATGGCTACACCTTC. It translates to CAWGGRTHPRYGYTF.

This clone was counted once. V usage is TRBV5-8 and J usage is TRBJ2-7, with TRBD1 identical over 10 bases. The CDR3 spans 15 residues. Unmatched junction bases numbered 7, after V lost 3 bases and J lost 4 bases. Germline V gene data show CDR1 as SGHTS and CDR2 as YDEGEE. The CDR3 DNA reads as TGTGCCAGCAGCTCGTTTCGGACAGGGGGTTACGAGCAGTACTTC. Its protein is CASSSFRTGGYEQYF. Together with reference TRBV5-8 and TRBJ2-7, the CDR3 gives the full variable domain: EAGVTQSPTHLIKTRGQQATLRCSPISGHTSVYWYQQALGLGLQFLLWYDEGEERNRGNFPPRFSGRQFPNYSSELNVNALELEDSALYLCASSSFRTGGYEQYFGPGTRLTVT.

The chain employs TRBV7-8 and TRBJ2-6, with 9 bases identical to TRBD1. CDR1 is SGHVS and CDR2 is FQNEAQ in the germline V gene. The J segment lost 2 bases and the V segment lost 2 bases, leaving 10 bases of the junction unmatched. The CDR3 spans 19 residues. The CDR3 spells CASSLTLRDRVAGANVLTF. DNA of the CDR3: TGTGCCAGCAGCTTAACTCTCCGGGACAGGGTAGCTGGGGCCAACGTCCTGACTTTC.

The chain links TRBV19 to TRBJ2-2, with D possibly being TRBD1 (6 bases). Trimming cost V 6 bases and J 4 bases, with 18 bases left between them. Germline V gives CDR1 LNHDA, CDR2 SQIVND (reference sequence). The CDR3 is 16 residues long. The CDR3 DNA follows: TGTGCCAGTAGCCGCCGGGGCAGGGGTATCACCGGGGAGCTGTTTTTT. Translation gives CASSRRGRGITGELFF.

This clone was seen a few times. The chain has TRBV2 and TRBJ1-5; D ambiguous. This CDR3 contains 13 residues. The V end was cut by 4 bases, the J end by 5 bases, with 9 bases between. Germline values: CDR1 SNHLY, CDR2 FYNNEI. In DNA form, the CDR3 reads TGTGCCAGCAGTGGACAACCGTATCAGCCCCAGCATTTT. Its translation: CASSGQPYQPQHF.

The chain carries TRBV30 and TRBJ2-7; 9 bases fit TRBD1. V shed 3 bases and J 2 bases; nucleotides not matched to a gene: 5. The CDR3 runs 14 residues. Germline V lookup: CDR1 GTSNPN, CDR2 SVGIG (reference sequence). CDR3 sequence: CAWSHGTGTYEQYF. The CDR3 DNA sequence: TGTGCCTGGAGCCACGGGACAGGGACCTACGAGCAGTACTTC.

This rearrangement joins TRBV4-1 to TRBJ2-3; 11 nucleotides match TRBD2. After removal of 4 bases from V and 2 bases from J, the junction contained 14 bases not matched to a gene. CDR1 MGHRA and CDR2 YSYEKL come from the germline V gene. This CDR3 has 19 amino acids. This CDR3 reads CASSPRVSGGAGPTDTQYF. CDR3 in DNA: TGCGCCAGCAGCCCCCGGGTTAGCGGGGGGGCCGGACCCACAGATACGCAGTATTTT.

The J gene is TRBJ1-4, the V gene TRBV30, with D maybe TRBD1 (5 bases). Germline CDR1 is GTSNPN and CDR2 is SVGIG (reference sequence). The CDR3 consists of 15 residues. V was clipped by 0 bases and J by 8 bases, with 16 bases between them. The CDR3 DNA reads TGTGCCTGGAGTGTTGCTACATTTCGGGGGGAAAAACTGTTTTTT. It translates to CAWSVATFRGEKLFF. The complete variable domain, with remaining parts taken from reference TRBV30 and TRBJ1-4, reads SQTIHQWPATLVQPVGSPLSLECTVEGTSNPNLYWYRQAAGRGLQLLFYSVGIGQISSEVPQNLSASRPQDRQFILSSKKLLLSDSGFYLCAWSVATFRGEKLFFGSGTQLSVL.

This rearrangement joins TRBV5-1 to TRBJ2-1, with a tentative D call TRBD1 (6 bases). V was trimmed by 0 bases and J by 5 bases, leaving 15 bases between them. The CDR3 contains 16 residues. Germline CDR1 reads SGHRS; CDR2 reads YFSETQ. CDR3 bases: TGCGCCAGCAGCTTGGGGGGACATAGGACTCACAATGAGCAGTTCTTC. Its protein is CASSLGGHRTHNEQFF. Drawing the rest from reference TRBV5-1 and TRBJ2-1, the complete variable domain is KAGVTQTPRYLIKTRGQQVTLSCSPISGHRSVSWYQQTPGQGLQFLFEYFSETQRNKGNFPGRFSGRQFSNSRSEMNVSTLELGDSALYLCASSLGGHRTHNEQFFGPGTRLTVL.

Concerning this clone itself: Other DNA sequences in this sample translate to the same CDR3. CDR3 in amino acids: CASSLGAGSSYEQYF. The CDR3 DNA reads as TGCGCCAGCAGCTTGGGTGCAGGTAGCTCCTACGAGCAGTACTTC. The rearrangement uses TRBV5-1 and TRBJ2-7; D not resolved. CDR1 SGHRS and CDR2 YFSETQ come from the germline V gene. V gave up 0 bases and J gave up 0 bases, with 10 bases separating them. The CDR3 loop spans 15 amino acids.

The rearrangement links TRBV12-3 or TRBV12-4 to TRBJ1-1; D not certain. The CDR3 is made up of 13 amino acids. The V and J ends lost 3 bases and 1 base respectively, with 6 bases between them. CDR3 in amino acids: CASSFGENTEAFF. The CDR3 DNA sequence: TGTGCCAGCAGTTTCGGGGAGAACACTGAAGCTTTCTTT.

This clone was found a few times. The chain joins TRBV25-1 to TRBJ2-7; 8 bases align to TRBD1. J gave up 0 bases and V 8 bases, and 6 bases lay outside the gene matches. This CDR3 region has 14 residues. Germline V CDR1 and CDR2: MGHDK, SYGVNS. CDR3 bases: TGTGCCAGCCTGGGACAGGAAAGCTCCTACGAGCAGTACTTC. Translation: CASLGQESSYEQYF.

This clone was observed a few times. V and J are TRBV18 and TRBJ1-2, with 11 bases aligning to TRBD1. V gave up 3 bases and J gave up 2 bases; unmatched junction bases: 2. CDR3 length: 15 amino acids. Germline-derived CDR1 and CDR2 are KGHSH and LQKENI. In DNA form, the CDR3 reads TGTGCCAGCTCACCGGACAGGGGGCGGAACTATGGCTACACCTTC. Translation gives CASSPDRGRNYGYTF.

The chain links TRBV10-2 to TRBJ1-1; the D gene is possibly TRBD1 (6 bases). The CDR3 contains 14 residues. The germline V gene encodes CDR1 WSHSY and CDR2 SAAADI. V was clipped by 8 bases and J by 1 base, with 14 bases between them. CDR3 bases: TGCGCCAGCCGGGTAGGACAGAGGAACACTGAAGCTTTCTTT. Encoded protein: CASRVGQRNTEAFF.

The rearrangement uses TRBV12-3 or TRBV12-4 and TRBJ2-3; D not resolved. V was shortened by 5 bases and J by 6 bases, with 6 bases between the two germline ends. CDR3 length: 11 amino acids. CDR3 region: CASSPQDTQYF. CDR3 nucleotide sequence: TGTGCCAGCAGTCCCCAGGATACGCAGTATTTT.

J is TRBJ1-1 and V is TRBV19; weak D call: TRBD1 (6 bases). The germline CDR1 and CDR2 sequences are LNHDA and SQIVND (reference sequence). V was clipped by 5 bases and J by 4 bases, with 14 bases between them. The CDR3 length is 14 residues. CDR3 DNA: TGTGCCAGTAGTCCCACAGGGAGGGGCACTGAAGCTTTCTTT. Translation gives CASSPTGRGTEAFF.

This clone has more than one count but fewer than ten. CDR3: CASSLAGLQNSPLHF. CDR3 nucleotides: TGTGCCAGCAGCTTGGCGGGACTGCAAAATTCACCCCTCCACTTT. This chain joins TRBV11-2 and TRBJ1-6, with D perhaps TRBD1 (5 bases). V lost 3 bases to trimming and J lost 7 bases, with 13 bases between them. In germline, CDR1 is SGHAT, CDR2 FQNNGV. This CDR3 contains 15 residues. The whole variable domain, filled in from reference TRBV11-2 and TRBJ1-6, reads EAGVAQSPRYKIIEKRQSVAFWCNPISGHATLYWYQQILGQGPKLLIQFQNNGVVDDSQLPKDRFSAERLKGVDSTLKIQPAKLEDSAVYLCASSLAGLQNSPLHFGNGTRLTVT.

The chain employs TRBV19 and TRBJ2-7, with D possibly matching TRBD1 (6 bases). The CDR3 is made up of 14 amino acids. Germline V gene data show CDR1 as LNHDA and CDR2 as SQIVND (reference sequence). V lost 4 bases and J 5 bases, leaving 15 bases between the germline ends. As DNA, the CDR3 is TGTGCCAGTAGTAACCACAGGGCATCTGACGAGCAGTACTTC. Amino acids: CASSNHRASDEQYF.

The chain links TRBV19 to TRBJ2-7; 7 bases agree with TRBD1. CDR3 length: 15 amino acids. CDR1 and CDR2 (germline): LNHDA, SQIVND (reference sequence). J gave up 2 bases and V 4 bases, and 8 bases lay outside the gene matches. The CDR3 loop is CASSTPGQTTYEQYF. CDR3 nucleotide sequence: TGTGCCAGTAGTACCCCGGGACAGACCACCTACGAGCAGTACTTC. The complete variable domain, with remaining parts taken from reference TRBV19 and TRBJ2-7, reads DGGITQSPKYLFRKEGQNVTLSCEQNLNHDAMYWYRQDPGQGLRLIYYSQIVNDFQKGDIAEGYSVSREKKESFPLTVTSAQKNPTAFYLCASSTPGQTTYEQYFGPGTRLTVT.

This rearrangement joins TRBV7-2 to TRBJ1-3; tentative D call: TRBD1 (5 bases). Trimming took off 1 base at V and 3 bases at J, with 10 bases between the two ends. The CDR3 runs to 15 residues. The germline CDR1 and CDR2 sequences are SGHTA and FQGNSA. The CDR3 spells CASSLEGLNGNTIYF. In DNA, the CDR3 is TGTGCCAGCAGCTTAGAGGGGCTGAATGGAAACACCATATATTTT.

This clone was recorded once. CDR3 loop: CASSQGTGSYQPQHF. Here the CDR3 DNA reads TGTGCCAGCAGCCAAGGGACAGGATCCTATCAGCCCCAGCATTTT. This chain connects TRBV3-1 (or the pseudogene TRBV3-2) to TRBJ1-5; TRBD1 matches at 7 bases. CDR1 and CDR2 (germline): LGHDT, YNNKEL (reference sequence). The V and J ends lost 1 base and 5 bases, in that order; junction bases with no gene match: 5. The CDR3 has 15 amino acids.

This clone is a singleton in its sample. V usage is TRBV6-5 and J usage is TRBJ1-1; no clear D. This CDR3 spans 11 amino acids. Germline V gene sequence: CDR1 MNHEY, CDR2 SVGAGI. Trimming took 5 bases from V and 6 from J, leaving 7 bases between them. This CDR3 reads CASSNRAEAFF. CDR3 in DNA: TGTGCCAGCAGTAATCGCGCTGAAGCTTTCTTT.